The present TCR beta chain was sequenced within a study of blood T cell repertoires in COVID-19. Germline V gives CDR1 MNHEY, CDR2 SMNVEV (reference sequence). This CDR3 has 18 amino acids. Losses at the gene ends were 0 bases for V and 3 bases for J; bases not matched to a gene: 10. The protocol was immunoSEQ multiplex PCR, while the TCRdb copy is restricted to in-frame clones and leaves out a portion. The sample consists of about 260,000 clones, 88% of them appearing once. Sequenced sample: peripheral blood. The clonotype originates from a human donor in a cohort sampled during active COVID-19. The genes are TRBV27 and TRBJ2-7; 11 bases map to TRBD1. The CDR3 protein is CASSLSRTGGAGNYEQYF. CDR3 nucleotides: TGTGCCAGCAGTTTATCAAGGACAGGGGGCGCAGGGAACTACGAGCAGTACTTC.